This record looks at one T cell receptor (beta chain) sequence and its context. The antigen remains unidentified. Trimming cost V 5 bases and J 4 bases, with 17 bases left between them. This CDR3 has 15 amino acids. Per the germline V gene, CDR1 is MDHEN and CDR2 is SYDVKM. The data derive from a study of blood T cells in healthy people across ages. Study observations and caveats: A roughly linear fall in TCR beta diversity per million T cells was seen with increasing age. Naive T cell percentage and TCR beta diversity correlated strongly.

Then a second PCR, running about 7 to 11 cycles, was carried out with a sample-barcoded 5' primer and a J-beta primer mix. TCRdb fed the 5' RACE reads into MiXCR, producing one record per CDR3 protein. Of 1.5 million to 2 million distinct CDR3 sequences listed, about 32% were seen once; the top ten hold around 11%. The study recruited healthy Caucasian donors from Russia who were aged roughly 6 to 100. The clonotype originates from a woman in her 30s in good health. Sequenced material: blood. The chain employs TRBV28 and TRBJ1-1, with D perhaps TRBD1 (5 bases). CDR3 amino acids: CASSQNRIGPTEAFF. The DNA for the CDR3 is TGTGCCAGCAGTCAAAACAGGATTGGGCCCACTGAAGCTTTCTTT.